Listed below are T cell receptor beta chains from one sample, sequenced in a study of the immune and genomic landscape of osteosarcoma. This table comes from immunoSEQ multiplex PCR, and its TCRdb copy is limited to in-frame clones, with some not included. This sample has approximately 4,600 clones, with 70% to 80% found just once. The sequenced sample was osteosarcoma tumor tissue from the femur. The origin of the receptors is a human donor with osteosarcoma. CDR3s include the opening cysteine and the closing phenylalanine or tryptophan. The D gene is left open where the match is weak. Clone size, where shown, is once, few, many, or a class for clones that have expanded.

TRBV6-5	NA	TRBJ1-2	NA	TGTGCCAGCAGTTCCCCGAGGGCAGGAGGGGAGTATGGCTACACCTTC	CASSSPRAGGEYGYTF
TRBV4-3	NA	TRBJ1-6	few	TGCGCCAGCAGCCAAGATAGTAGGGGCTCGAATTCACCCCTCCACTTT	CASSQDSRGSNSPLHF
TRBV5-1	NA	TRBJ2-5	NA	TGCGCCAGCAGCTTGGTAGGCATGCAAGAGACCCAGTACTTC	CASSLVGMQETQYF
TRBV5-5	NA	TRBJ2-7	NA	TGTGCCAGCAGCTTGGTAGATTACTCCTACGAGCAGTACTTC	CASSLVDYSYEQYF
TRBV7-2	NA	TRBJ2-1	NA	TGTGCCAGCAGCTTACAAGGGGCCAGATACAATGAGCAGTTCTTC	CASSLQGARYNEQFF
TRBV28	NA	TRBJ1-2	NA	TGTGCCAGCAGTCCAGGAAACAACTATGGCTACACCTTC	CASSPGNNYGYTF
TRBV5-6	NA	TRBJ2-1	NA	TGTGCCAGCAGCACGGGACTCTACAATGAGCAGTTCTTC	CASSTGLYNEQFF
TRBV5-5	NA	TRBJ2-7	NA	TGTGCCAGCAGTCCCGGGACCCCCTACGAGCAGTACTTC	CASSPGTPYEQYF
TRBV30	NA	TRBJ2-5	NA	TGTGCCTGGGGGCGGCAAGAGACCCAGTACTTC	CAWGRQETQYF
TRBV11-2	NA	TRBJ2-3	NA	TGTGCCAGCAGCTTAGAAAGGGACTCTAGAGATACGCAGTATTTT	CASSLERDSRDTQYF
TRBV4-2	NA	TRBJ2-7	large	TGTGCCAGCAGCCAAGATAATCCGGACCCTCAGTACTTC	CASSQDNPDPQYF
TRBV21-1	NA	TRBJ1-1	NA	TGTGCCAGCAGAAAATACACGAACACTGAAGCTTTCTTT	CASRKYTNTEAFF
TRBV19	NA	TRBJ1-1	NA	TGTGCCAGTAGTATGCGTGGGAACACTGAAGCTTTCTTT	CASSMRGNTEAFF
TRBV27	TRBD2	TRBJ2-3	NA	TGTGCCAGCAGTTTATCGGGGACTAGGACGCAGTATTTT	CASSLSGTRTQYF
TRBV7-2	NA	TRBJ1-4	NA	TGTGCCAGCAGCTTAGTATTTGGGGGGCCTAATGAAAAACTGTTTTTT	CASSLVFGGPNEKLFF
TRBV10-3	TRBD2	TRBJ2-2	NA	TGTGCCATCAGCACTAGCGGGGCCGGGGAGCTGTTTTTT	CAISTSGAGELFF
TRBV7-2	NA	TRBJ2-2	NA	TGTGCCAGCAGCTCCACTCCCCGTCCGACCGGGGAGCTGTTTTTT	CASSSTPRPTGELFF
TRBV2	NA	TRBJ1-2	NA	TGTGCCAGCAGTATCAGGGAGGGGAGCTATGGCTACACCTTC	CASSIREGSYGYTF
TRBV27	TRBD2	TRBJ2-7	NA	TGTGCCAGCCGCTCCGGGCGGGAGTATGTCGTCGACGAGCAGTACTTC	CASRSGREYVVDEQYF
TRBV11-2	TRBD1	TRBJ1-2	few	TGTGCCAGCAGCCAGAAAGACAGGGGACCCTATGGCTACACCTTC	CASSQKDRGPYGYTF
TRBV28	NA	TRBJ1-6	once	TGTGCCAGCAGTTCGCTCTCTCTAAACTATAATTCACCCCTCCACTTT	CASSSLSLNYNSPLHF
TRBV7-9	TRBD2	TRBJ2-1	few	TGTGCCAGCAGCTTTAAGCGGGGTTTATACAATGAGCAGTTCTTC	CASSFKRGLYNEQFF
TRBV7-5	NA	TRBJ1-1	NA	TGTGTCAGAAGCCCTAGAGGGACAGGGGGCGAAGCTTTCTTT	CVRSPRGTGGEAFF
TRBV5-8	NA	TRBJ2-4	medium-sized	TGTGCCAGCAGCTTGGGGACCCTACCTCTAGCCAAAAACATTCAGTACTTC	CASSLGTLPLAKNIQYF
TRBV6-4	TRBD2	TRBJ2-5	NA	TGTGCCAGCAGTGACGAAAGTAGCGGGAAAAACCAAGAGACCCAGTACTTC	CASSDESSGKNQETQYF
TRBV14	NA	TRBJ2-3	NA	TGTGCCAGCAGCCATGTTGGCGGGTGGCTCACAGATACGCAGTATTTT	CASSHVGGWLTDTQYF
TRBV7-2	NA	TRBJ2-5	NA	TGTGCCAGCAGCTTAGCTCGCGGACGGGAGACCCAGTACTTC	CASSLARGRETQYF